Listed here are 13 T cell receptor beta chains from one sample, sequenced in a study of post-analysis software for immune sequencing data. Study conclusions and caveats: Five or six TRBV segments (TRBV5-6, TRBV5-1 and TRBV20-1 among them) occurred more frequently in patients than in controls.

Presence of unique molecular identifiers characterized the TCR beta cDNA libraries. TCRdb re-derived calls from the PCR reads in MiXCR, one entry per CDR3 protein. Of about 810,000 distinct CDR3 sequences detected, around 53% appear once; the ten largest clones hold approximately 4.4%. These receptors have no known antigen. Sequenced input: blood. The receptors derive from a girl between 10 and 17 years old with multiple sclerosis.

The chain employs TRBV20-1 and TRBJ1-2; D unclear. Trimming took off 3 bases at V and 3 bases at J, with 14 bases between the two ends. CDR3 length: 14 amino acids. In germline, CDR1 is DFQATT, CDR2 SNEGSKA (reference sequence). The DNA of the CDR3 is TGCAGTGCTAGGCGAGGCGACTCGCACTATGGCTACACCTTC. Its translation: CSARRGDSHYGYTF.

About this clonotype itself: At one end the junction does not follow the germline gene, possibly because of a read error. This chain connects TRBV5-6 to TRBJ2-1; D may be TRBD1 (6 bases). CDR1 and CDR2 from the germline V gene are SGHDT and YYEEEE. The CDR3 is made up of 12 amino acids. CDR3 amino acids: CASSRTENGQFF. CDR3 DNA: TGTGCCAGCAGCAGGACAGAGAATGGGCAGTTCTTC.

CDR3 bases: TGTGCCAGCAGTCAGGGGGGCCTTAATGAAGCTTTCTTT. It is translated as CASSQGGLNEAFF. The rearrangement uses TRBV28 and TRBJ1-1, with 7 bases fitting TRBD1. V was clipped by 5 bases and J by 7 bases; unmatched bases: 7. Germline V CDR1 and CDR2: MDHEN, SYDVKM. CDR3 length equals 13 residues.

J is TRBJ1-1 and V is TRBV20-1; D is perhaps TRBD1 (5 bases). The CDR3 has 15 amino acids. V was trimmed by 1 base and J by 1 base, leaving 13 bases between them. Germline V gene lookup returns CDR1 DFQATT and CDR2 SNEGSKA (reference sequence). For the CDR3, the DNA is TGCAGTGCTAGAGGCGCCGGGGCGAGGAACACTGAAGCTTTCTTT. Protein: CSARGAGARNTEAFF.

The chain is built from TRBV7-9 and TRBJ2-5; TRBD2 aligns across 7 bases. The CDR3 totals 17 residues. Trimming took 7 bases from V and 5 from J; bases not matched to a gene: 19. Germline loops: CDR1 SEHNR, CDR2 FQNEAQ (reference sequence). CDR3 bases: TGTGCCAGCACCCCTGGACCATCGGCGGGAGTACTTGAGACCCAGTACTTC. This codes for CASTPGPSAGVLETQYF. Filled out from reference TRBV7-9 and TRBJ2-5, the complete variable domain reads DTGVSQNPRHKITKRGQNVTFRCDPISEHNRLYWYRQTLGQGPEFLTYFQNEAQLEKSRLLSDRFSAERPKGSFSTLEIQRTEQGDSAMYLCASTPGPSAGVLETQYFGPGTRLLVL.

This clonotype was recorded a few times. The chain employs TRBV7-8 and TRBJ2-5; D unclear. The J call may be incorrect, as the DNA end agrees better with TRBJ2-7. Germline V CDR1 and CDR2: SGHVS, FQNEAQ. The CDR3 loop spans 14 amino acids. CDR3: CASSWENSDYEQYF. The CDR3 DNA sequence: TGTGCCAGCAGCTGGGAAAACAGCGACTACGAGCAGTACTTC.

Comment on this clonotype: The junction and the germline gene differ at one end; a read error may be behind it. The chain joins TRBV5-1 to TRBJ2-5; TRBD1 aligns across 8 bases. There are 14 residues in the CDR3. CDR1 SGHRS and CDR2 YFSETQ come from the germline V gene. CDR3 region: CASSRTGSQETQYF. The CDR3 region has the DNA TGTGCCAGCAGCCGGACAGGGTCGCAAGAGACCCAGTACTTC.

The chain employs TRBV30 and TRBJ1-6, with D unclear. V dropped 0 bases and J dropped 10 bases, with 4 bases sitting between them. The germline V gene has CDR1 GTSNPN and CDR2 SVGIG (reference sequence). The length of the CDR3 is 11 residues. The CDR3 coding sequence is TGTGCCTGGAGTGTCGCCTCACCCCTCCACTTT. It translates to CAWSVASPLHF.

Details on this clonotype: An end of the junction does not agree with germline; a read error may underlie this. The chain carries TRBV7-3 and TRBJ2-7, with TRBD2 identical over 10 bases. The CDR3 sequence is 15 residues long. The germline V gene has CDR1 SGHTA and CDR2 FQGTGA. This CDR3 is CASSPGTSANYGQYF. CDR3 DNA sequence: TGTGCCAGCAGCCCGGGGACTAGCGCGAACTACGGGCAGTACTTC.

This clonotype occurred a few times. The chain carries TRBV20-1 and TRBJ2-1; D call uncertain. Germline CDR1 and CDR2: DFQATT and SNEGSKA (reference sequence). CDR3 length: 14 residues. The germline V and J ends were trimmed by 3 bases and 0 bases, with 9 bases remaining between them. In nucleotides, the CDR3 is TGCAGTGCTAGCGTCAGGAGCTCCTACAATGAGCAGTTCTTC. Translation gives CSASVRSSYNEQFF.

The CDR3 DNA reads as TGTGCCAGCAGTTTAACCGCGCCGGGCGAGCAGTACTTC. Protein sequence: CASSLTAPGEQYF. The V gene is TRBV12-3 or TRBV12-4, the J gene TRBJ2-1; no definite D call. The J call may be incorrect, as the DNA end agrees better with TRBJ2-7. The CDR3 totals 13 residues.

In the case of this clonotype: One end of the junction is discordant with germline, which a read error may explain. The rearrangement links TRBV28 to TRBJ2-7, with 14 bases aligning to TRBD2. The last part of the DNA fits TRBJ2-5 better; the J call may be wrong. Per germline, CDR1 MDHEN and CDR2 SYDVKM. This CDR3 spans 18 amino acids. CDR3: CASSFRPGTSGSQQTQYF. CDR3 DNA sequence: TGTGCCAGCAGTTTTCGCCCCGGGACTAGCGGGAGCCAACAGACCCAGTACTTC.

The rearrangement uses TRBV5-1 and TRBJ2-1; 8 bases align to TRBD2. The CDR3 consists of 14 residues. Germline lookup yields CDR1 SGHRS and CDR2 YFSETQ. V dropped 4 bases and J dropped 10; count of bases not matched to a gene: 10. The CDR3: CASSDGKVAGEQFF. The DNA for the CDR3 is TGCGCCAGCAGCGATGGTAAGGTAGCGGGGGAGCAGTTCTTC.